This TCR beta chain was sequenced for a study of human CD8 memory T cell subsets. Points on this clonotype: Its target is not known.

The study, taken as a whole, reports: Between stem-like memory and precursor exhausted T cell repertoires, overlap was minimal.

Healthy donors provided the buffy coats that yielded the PBMC. Total CD8+ T cells were enriched by a separation that was negative and magnetic. It was from duplicate vials of roughly 160,000 sorted CD8+ T cells per subset that RNA came. Libraries targeted TCR beta using 5' RACE with UMIs. TCRdb reanalyzed the 5' RACE reads, giving one entry per CDR3 protein sequence and no DNA. The sample's table shows approximately 9,000 distinct CDR3 sequences. The germline gives CDR1 SEHNR, CDR2 FQNEAQ (reference sequence). The CDR3 is 12 amino acids. This sequence originates from a human donor in good health. The sample consisted of CD8+ T cells from PBMCs. The J gene is TRBJ2-7, the V gene TRBV7-9. The CDR3 reads CASMTGSYEQYF. Full variable domain (remainder filled in from reference TRBV7-9 and TRBJ2-7): DTGVSQNPRHKITKRGQNVTFRCDPISEHNRLYWYRQTLGQGPEFLTYFQNEAQLEKSRLLSDRFSAERPKGSFSTLEIQRTEQGDSAMYLCASMTGSYEQYFGPGTRLTVT.